This section outlines one T cell receptor (beta chain) sequence together with its context. Antigen unknown. The data originate from a study of TIL therapy for anti-PD-1-resistant metastatic lung cancer. Turning to the study itself: Half of patients were current or former smokers. Tumors carried a median about 1.5 non-synonymous mutations per megabase.

Whole-study results and caveats: This highly selected cohort may not generalize to typical lung cancer patients. Infused TIL clonotypes partially replaced the baseline blood repertoire, then decayed over months.

Trimming stripped 9 bases from V and 5 bases from J, with 11 bases between. This CDR3 is 11 amino acids long. CDR1 and CDR2 (germline): LNHDA, SQIVND (reference sequence). The time point is: pre-treatment sample, taken before nivolumab and TIL therapy. The libraries were made with immunoSEQ v3. Sequencing used immunoSEQ multiplex PCR; TCRdb keeps in-frame clones, though not all of them. The sample contains tens of thousands of clones, 78% of which appear only once. Sample: blood, taken at baseline. The J gene is TRBJ2-7, the V gene TRBV19; a weak D match, TRBD2 (5 bases). The clonotype originates from a person aged 30 to 80 with non-small cell lung cancer. The DNA for the CDR3 is TGTGCCAGACCCCTAGCCAACGAGCAGTACTTC. It codes for CARPLANEQYF.